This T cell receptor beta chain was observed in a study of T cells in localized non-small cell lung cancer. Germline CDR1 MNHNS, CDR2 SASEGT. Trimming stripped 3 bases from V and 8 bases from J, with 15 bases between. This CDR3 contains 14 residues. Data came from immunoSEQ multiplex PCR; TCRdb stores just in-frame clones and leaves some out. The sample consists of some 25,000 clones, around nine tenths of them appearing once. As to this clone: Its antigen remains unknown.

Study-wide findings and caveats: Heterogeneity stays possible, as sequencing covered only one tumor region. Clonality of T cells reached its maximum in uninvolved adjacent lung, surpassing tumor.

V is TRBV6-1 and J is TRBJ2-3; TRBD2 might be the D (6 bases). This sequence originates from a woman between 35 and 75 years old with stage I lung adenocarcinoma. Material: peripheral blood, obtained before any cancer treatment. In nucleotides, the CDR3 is TGTGCCAGCAGTGAGAAGTTGCAGGGAGGTACGCAGTATTTT. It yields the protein CASSEKLQGGTQYF.